This T cell receptor (beta chain) is drawn from a study of early T cells in non-severe SARS-CoV-2 infection. The CDR3 is 15 residues long. Trimming at V came to 2 bases and at J to 9 bases, leaving 7 bases not matched to a gene. Germline V gene lookup returns CDR1 MNHEY and CDR2 SVGEGT. Points from the study as a whole: VDJdb-based matching was biased toward anti-spike CD8 responses and missed private and CD4 specificities.

This clonotype was counted at least ten times. Its antigen is not identified. A single record per CDR3 protein comes from TCRdb applying MiXCR to the 5' RACE reads. The table records about 36,000 distinct CDR3 sequences, under 5% of them present only once. The material sequenced was whole blood. The source is an adult who was a healthcare worker with PCR-confirmed SARS-CoV-2 infection or an uninfected control (not recorded which). V gene TRBV6-2 or TRBV6-3 combines with J gene TRBJ2-1, with 10 bases that match TRBD2. CDR3 nucleotide sequence: TGTGCCAGCAGTTACGATCTAGCGGGAGTGGGTGAGCAGTTCTTC. This encodes CASSYDLAGVGEQFF.